This T cell receptor (beta chain) was obtained from a study of T cell responses to AZD1222 COVID-19 vaccine listed by TCRdb under 2021. Regarding the complete study: AZD1222 recipients with second doses at about 4 weeks or about 12 weeks were pooled, because spike-specific TCR depth and breadth did not differ between schedules. TCR sequencing was performed for 230 to 250 trial participants, of whom about 200 were given two doses of AZD1222 and around 26 were given two doses of MenACWY control vaccine. Enrollment into the trials was organized by age into subgroups of 18-55, 56-69 and 70-plus years, and those subgroups contained roughly 150, 30 and 60 TCR-sequenced participants, respectively. Summary of the overall study and its limitations: Only six AZD1222 recipients were SARS-CoV-2 seropositive at baseline, limiting conclusions about previously exposed vaccinees. Most participants were white British and females outnumbered males, and the authors suggested that clonal diversity may have been underestimated. Spike-specific TCR breadth and depth rose significantly after two AZD1222 doses compared with day 0 and with MenACWY recipients. In the small 56-69-year group, the increase in depth fell short of significance, most likely because of low power. Because no samples from the day 14 peak response were available, repertoires could be characterized only after the peak T cell response. CD4 TCRs associated with the vaccine covered the entire spike protein, and the dominant responses were in regions 160-218 and 743-854. Reportedly, almost half of the unique spike-specific TCRs recognized epitopes lying outside the regions that are mutated in the B.1.351 and B.1.1.7 variants.

As for this clone: Its antigen is unknown. Within one base of it there is no much larger clone, and no base qualities were kept.

The sample's time point label is to be understood as: baseline before first vaccination. Vaccinee samples came from UK trials COV001 and COV002, including a single-blind randomized controlled phase 2/3 trial of AZD1222 (ChAdOx1 nCoV-19) in healthy adults. For TCRbeta chain sequencing, PBMC samples were collected from trial participants at day 0 and at day 28 after the second dose. The CDR3 regions of human TCRbeta chains were subjected to immunosequencing. On the authors' methods: Repertoire TCRs were checked for matches against a reference library of SARS-CoV-2-specific TCRs that had been generated using the MIRA antigen-specificity platform. Breadth was defined as the fraction of unique TCRs that were SARS-CoV-2-associated, and depth was defined as the fraction of total T cells that were SARS-CoV-2-associated. Each spike-specific TCR was assigned to its reactive spike region and to a CD4 or CD8 class using the MIRA data. Log10-transformed breadth and depth values were compared by one-way ANOVA with Sidak's multiple comparisons tests. Sourced from immuneACCESS, this table was stored by TCRdb with only in-frame sequences that have V and J called. A share of the clones is absent; for the studies checked, an unresolved V gene accounts for under half, and the remainder has no known explanation. V, J and clone size are those of that table, while D and trimming were read from the DNA. The sample table lists about 140,000 clones, more than 85% of them with a count of one. The ten largest clonotypes hold around 2.3% of the sample.

This TCR derives from an adult in good health. The sequencing used peripheral blood, collected on day 0 of AZD1222 vaccination.

The CDR3: CASSLLPRGANVLTF. The sequence in DNA is TGTGCCAGCAGCTTGTTGCCGAGGGGGGCCAACGTCCTGACTTTC. This chain joins TRBV11-2 to TRBJ2-6, with the D gene not confidently named. V and J are truncated by 3 bases and 4 bases respectively, leaving an intervening sequence of 10 bases. CDR1 and CDR2, looked up from the germline V gene, are SGHAT and FQNNGV. The CDR3 starts with the cysteine, ends with the phenylalanine, and has 15 residues. Solely the CDR3 DNA is kept, with 45 bases framed from the first base.